The clone carrying this TCR beta chain has just one count. Its antigen is unknown. CDR3 length equals 17 residues. The junction had 12 bases not matched to a gene; V was cut back by 5 bases and J by 0 bases. Germline lookup yields CDR1 SGHKS and CDR2 YYEKEE (reference sequence). The data originate from a study of T cell responses to AZD1222 COVID-19 vaccine. Points from the study as a whole: The breadth and depth of Spike-specific TCRs increased once two AZD1222 doses had been given. Of spike-specific TCRs, nearly half reportedly target regions left unmutated in variants.

Clones were read by immunoSEQ multiplex PCR, and TCRdb kept only the in-frame ones, dropping some. The profile covers some 150,000 clones, with over 90% appearing a single time and about 1.6% taken by the ten largest. The chain has TRBV5-5 and TRBJ2-7, with 9 bases fitting TRBD2. The sequence came from an adult who received the AZD1222 COVID-19 vaccine. The sequences come from peripheral blood, collected 28 days after the second AZD1222 dose. DNA of the CDR3: TGTGCCAGCAGAGGGGCGTTCAGGACTAGCGACTCCTACGAGCAGTACTTC. This sequence encodes CASRGAFRTSDSYEQYF.